This TCR beta chain came from a study of blood T cell repertoires in COVID-19. Study details: The samples span acute and convalescent COVID-19 from the United States, Italy and Spain. Sample material is recorded as cDNA or gDNA derived from T cells, B-cell-depleted T cells, or PBMCs.

The CDR3 spans 13 residues. CDR1 and CDR2 (germline): GTSNPN, SVGIG (reference sequence). Germline trimming cut 1 base from V and 5 bases from J; bases unmatched to any gene: 4. In the study's own analysis: Nucleated cell number was recorded as an estimate derived from reference gene primer amplification. Sequenced by immunoSEQ multiplex PCR; TCRdb stores in-frame clones only, minus some. That table gives V, J and clone size, and the DNA gave D and trimming. Seen here are some 180,000 clones, 75% to 90% observed once, and the top ten hold 6.5% to 9%. The sample taken for sequencing was peripheral blood. V gene TRBV30 combines with J gene TRBJ1-2; the match to TRBD1 covers 7 bases. The receptor comes from a woman aged 55 to 70 with acute or convalescent COVID-19. CDR3 DNA sequence: TGTGCCTGGAGTGGGGGACAGTCATATGGCTACACCTTC. Amino acid sequence: CAWSGGQSYGYTF. The variable domain in full, completed from reference TRBV30 and TRBJ1-2, reads SQTIHQWPATLVQPVGSPLSLECTVEGTSNPNLYWYRQAAGRGLQLLFYSVGIGQISSEVPQNLSASRPQDRQFILSSKKLLLSDSGFYLCAWSGGQSYGYTFGSGTRLTVV.